This T cell receptor (beta chain) stems from a study of brain T cells in children with intractable seizures. Study results and limitations: Pre-surgery blood may have been undersampled, hiding some clones.

Remarks on this clone: The target antigen is unknown.

Time point specified: blood from clinic visit 5 months post-surgery; TSC patient then seizure free. Sequencing was limited to surgery cases with top T cell transcript signatures in brain tissue. At least one anti-epileptic drug was given before surgery. Between the trimmed V and J ends, which lost 5 bases and 4 bases, there was a span of 9 bases. The germline V gene has CDR1 SGHNT and CDR2 YENEEA. The CDR3 loop spans 13 amino acids. Generated by immunoSEQ multiplex PCR, the TCRdb table keeps only in-frame clones and is missing some. This table holds about 340,000 clones, over 90% found once. The rearrangement joins TRBV11-3 to TRBJ1-3, with a tentative D call TRBD1 (5 bases). The sequence was obtained from a boy under two years old with tuberous sclerosis and intractable seizures. The starting material was peripheral blood, obtained roughly 5 months after surgery. CDR3 nucleotide sequence: TGTGCCAGCAGCCGGGACGGCGGAAACACCATATATTTT. It is translated as CASSRDGGNTIYF.